Presented here are 27 T cell receptor beta chains from one specimen sequenced in a study of memory CD4+ T cells and cytomegalovirus serostatus. Single viable CD3+CD4+CD8-CD45RO+ cells were sorted as the memory CD4+ T cells. The protocol was immunoSEQ multiplex PCR, while the TCRdb copy is restricted to in-frame clones and leaves out a portion. This repertoire shows under 75,000 clones, 80% found once; its top ten account for around 0.51%. Material: memory CD4+ T cells from blood. These receptors all stem from an adult in good health and CMV-seronegative. Some clones in this sample may be carry-over from other donors' samples.

The chain has TRBV4-1 and TRBJ1-5; D not certain. This CDR3 is 16 amino acids long. V shed 2 bases and J shed 2 bases, with 13 bases lying between them. Germline CDR1 MGHRA, CDR2 YSYEKL. CDR3 DNA sequence: TGCGCCAGCAGCCAAAGTCCAGGACGTGGCAATCAGCCCCAGCATTTT. It is translated as CASSQSPGRGNQPQHF.

The V and J genes are TRBV18 and TRBJ2-5, with 7 bases matching TRBD2. The CDR3 sequence is 16 residues long. Germline CDR1 KGHSH, CDR2 LQKENI. V shed 3 bases, J shed 4 bases, and the junction held 11 bases outside the gene matches. CDR3 nucleotides: TGTGCCAGCTCACCCTTCCGGGGGGACGACGGAGAGACCCAGTACTTC. Its translation is CASSPFRGDDGETQYF. The full variable domain, completed using reference TRBV18 and TRBJ2-5, is NAGVMQNPRHLVRRRGQEARLRCSPMKGHSHVYWYRQLPEEGLKFMVYLQKENIIDESGMPKERFSAEFPKEGPSILRIQQVVRGDSAAYFCASSPFRGDDGETQYFGPGTRLLVL.

V is TRBV5-1 and J is TRBJ2-2; a possible D gene is TRBD1 (5 bases). The CDR3 has 18 amino acids. CDR1 is SGHRS, CDR2 YFSETQ, per germline. Trimming shortened V by 0 bases and J by 0 bases, and 15 bases separated the two germline ends. CDR3: CASSLAVVRATNTGELFF. In DNA, the CDR3 is TGCGCCAGCAGCTTGGCCGTGGTCAGGGCAACGAACACCGGGGAGCTGTTTTTT.

This chain connects TRBV7-6 to TRBJ2-7, with D hard to call. Looked up from germline, CDR1 is SGHVS and CDR2 is FNYEAQ. The CDR3 has 11 amino acids. The V gene lost 5 bases and the J gene lost 3 bases, with 5 bases spanning the gap. The CDR3 nucleotides read TGTGCCAGCAGCGTAAGCTACGAGCAGTACTTC. Its protein product is CASSVSYEQYF. Combining the CDR3 with reference TRBV7-6 and TRBJ2-7 gives the whole variable domain GAGVSQSPRYKVTKRGQDVALRCDPISGHVSLYWYRQALGQGPEFLTYFNYEAQQDKSGLPNDRFSAERPEGSISTLTIQRTEQRDSAMYRCASSVSYEQYFGPGTRLTVT.

V and J are TRBV4-3 and TRBJ1-2, with 11 bases identical to TRBD1. Germline V CDR1 and CDR2: LGHNA, YSLEER. This CDR3 contains 18 residues. The ends lost 0 bases at V and 1 base at J; junction bases unmatched: 7. The CDR3 coding sequence is TGCGCCAGCAGCCAAGAGGGGACAGGGGGTGGAAGTAACTATGGCTACACCTTC. Its protein product is CASSQEGTGGGSNYGYTF.

This chain uses TRBV4-1 with TRBJ1-3, with TRBD1 identical over 8 bases. V lost 4 bases to trimming and J lost 7 bases; unmatched junction nucleotides: 12. This CDR3 has 16 amino acids. The germline gives CDR1 MGHRA, CDR2 YSYEKL. CDR3 sequence reads: CASSPYGGQGANTIYF. As DNA, the CDR3 is TGCGCCAGCAGCCCCTATGGGGGGCAGGGGGCGAACACCATATATTTT.

This clone was picked up one time. The J gene is TRBJ2-1, the V gene TRBV20-1; D gene ambiguous. Trimming took off 2 bases at V and 10 bases at J, with 9 bases between the two ends. Germline V gene sequence: CDR1 DFQATT, CDR2 SNEGSKA (reference sequence). This CDR3 is 11 amino acids long. CDR3 loop: CSARSRMEQFF. DNA of the CDR3: TGCAGTGCTAGATCCAGGATGGAGCAGTTCTTC.

The genes are TRBV11-2 and TRBJ2-3, with D possibly TRBD2 on 5 matching bases. Trimming removed 1 base at V and 2 bases at J, with 10 bases between. The CDR3 loop spans 15 amino acids. Germline V gives CDR1 SGHAT, CDR2 FQNNGV. As DNA, the CDR3 is TGTGCCAGCAGCTTAGGGCGGGCGGCCACAGATACGCAGTATTTT. Residues: CASSLGRAATDTQYF.

The chain recombines TRBV30 with TRBJ2-1; 9 positions match TRBD2. CDR1 is GTSNPN and CDR2 is SVGIG in the germline V gene (reference sequence). V trimming: 5 bases; J trimming: 7 bases; junction bases outside the gene matches: 0. This CDR3 has 11 amino acids. CDR3 DNA: TGTGCCTGGGCGGGGGGGAATGAGCAGTTCTTC. Its protein is CAWAGGNEQFF.

The CDR3 DNA sequence: TGTGCCAGCAGCTTAGCCGAGACCCGGACAGGCGGAGGCTACACCTTC. This sequence encodes CASSLAETRTGGGYTF. This rearrangement joins TRBV7-9 to TRBJ1-2; 7 nucleotides line up with TRBD1. V was clipped by 0 bases and J by 8 bases; unmatched bases: 12. This CDR3 has 16 amino acids. Germline assignment: CDR1 SEHNR and CDR2 FQNEAQ (reference sequence).

The chain combines TRBV2 with TRBJ1-2; the D is unclear. This CDR3 comprises 13 residues. CDR1 is SNHLY, CDR2 FYNNEI, per germline. V was pared by 3 bases and J by 3 bases, with 8 bases between. CDR3 residues: CASSEISYYGYTF. The CDR3 DNA reads as TGTGCCAGCAGTGAGATCAGCTACTATGGCTACACCTTC.

J is TRBJ2-7 and V is TRBV2, with 8 bases lining up with TRBD2. This CDR3 has 14 residues. With V trimmed by 3 bases and J by 2 bases, 3 bases remained unmatched. CDR1 SNHLY and CDR2 FYNNEI come from the germline V gene. DNA of the CDR3: TGTGCCAGCAGTGATCACGGGAGGGCCTACGAGCAGTACTTC. Translating gives CASSDHGRAYEQYF.

This chain joins TRBV5-1 and TRBJ1-1; perhaps TRBD1 as D (5 bases). The CDR3 sequence is 12 residues long. Germline values: CDR1 SGHRS, CDR2 YFSETQ. The V and J ends lost 5 bases and 3 bases respectively, with 8 bases between them. CDR3 sequence (DNA): TGCGCCAGCAGGGGGCCGGACACTGAAGCTTTCTTT. Protein: CASRGPDTEAFF.

V and J are TRBV6-6 and TRBJ2-7, with 8 bases aligning to TRBD1. The junction had 5 bases not matched to a gene; V was cut back by 2 bases and J by 2 bases. This CDR3 has 15 amino acids. The germline V gene encodes CDR1 MNHNY and CDR2 SVGAGI (reference sequence). The CDR3 DNA reads TGTGCCAGCAGTTACACGACAGGGGAGGCCTACGAGCAGTACTTC. The encoded protein is CASSYTTGEAYEQYF.

There are a few counts of this clone. The chain employs TRBV11-3 and TRBJ1-1; possible D gene TRBD1, 5 bases. Germline V gene lookup returns CDR1 SGHNT and CDR2 YENEEA. Trimming removed 5 bases at V and 7 bases at J, with 11 bases between. The CDR3 consists of 12 residues. The CDR3 DNA reads as TGTGCCAGCAGCGAGGGGATTCATGAAGCTTTCTTT. Its translation: CASSEGIHEAFF.

The chain couples TRBV7-2 to TRBJ1-4; maybe TRBD1 (6 bases). The CDR3 loop spans 17 amino acids. Trimming removed 1 base from V and 2 bases from J, with 14 bases in between. The V gene's germline CDR1 is SGHTA and CDR2 FQGNSA. CDR3 region: CASSLGSGALTNEKLFF. The CDR3 region has the DNA TGTGCCAGCAGCTTAGGATCGGGGGCCCTCACTAATGAAAAACTGTTTTTT.

The chain employs TRBV30 and TRBJ2-2; 11 nucleotides agree with TRBD2. After removal of 7 bases from V and 1 base from J, the junction contained 8 bases not matched to a gene. The CDR3 is 16 amino acids. Looked up from germline, CDR1 is GTSNPN and CDR2 is SVGIG (reference sequence). This CDR3 is CAYTLAGGLNTGELFF. The CDR3 nucleotides read TGTGCCTACACGCTAGCGGGGGGATTGAACACCGGGGAGCTGTTTTTT.

V usage is TRBV11-2 and J usage is TRBJ2-7, with D perhaps matching TRBD2 (6 bases). Germline V gene data show CDR1 as SGHAT and CDR2 as FQNNGV. The V gene lost 8 bases and the J gene lost 3 bases, with 17 bases spanning the gap. This CDR3 is 14 amino acids long. CDR3 sequence reads: CASRRPGRDYEQYF. Written as DNA, the CDR3 is TGTGCCAGCCGACGACCAGGGCGGGACTACGAGCAGTACTTC. Full variable domain (outside the CDR3, taken from reference TRBV11-2 and TRBJ2-7): EAGVAQSPRYKIIEKRQSVAFWCNPISGHATLYWYQQILGQGPKLLIQFQNNGVVDDSQLPKDRFSAERLKGVDSTLKIQPAKLEDSAVYLCASRRPGRDYEQYFGPGTRLTVT.

This chain connects TRBV7-2 to TRBJ2-1; D gene uncertain. Trimming removed 0 bases at V and 0 bases at J, with 6 bases between. The CDR3 consists of 15 residues. Germline CDR1 SGHTA, CDR2 FQGNSA. CDR3 sequence reads: CASSLAASSYNEQFF. DNA for the CDR3: TGTGCCAGCAGCTTAGCAGCGAGCTCCTACAATGAGCAGTTCTTC.

V is TRBV7-8 and J is TRBJ2-7; D unclear. Germline CDR1 SGHVS, CDR2 FQNEAQ. The CDR3 extends over 13 amino acids. Trimming took 5 bases from V and 0 from J, leaving 8 bases between them. CDR3 amino acids: CASSKASSYEQYF. In DNA, the CDR3 is TGTGCCAGCAGCAAAGCTAGCTCCTACGAGCAGTACTTC.

This sequence joins TRBV14 and TRBJ2-2; D is uncertain. V was trimmed by 4 bases and J by 7 bases, leaving 13 bases between them. The CDR3 runs 14 residues. Germline-derived CDR1 and CDR2 are SGHDN and FVKESK. CDR3 DNA sequence: TGTGCCAGCAGCCTCATGACGGGTTTCGGGGAGCTGTTTTTT. Translated, it gives CASSLMTGFGELFF.

V gene TRBV2 combines with J gene TRBJ1-5; D is perhaps TRBD1 (5 bases). Trimming took off 6 bases at V and 3 bases at J, with 18 bases between the two ends. CDR1 is SNHLY and CDR2 is FYNNEI in the germline V gene. This CDR3 contains 16 residues. CDR3 in DNA: TGTGCCAGCAGACCAAGGGGAGGGCTTTTCAATCAGCCCCAGCATTTT. Its translation: CASRPRGGLFNQPQHF. Filled out from reference TRBV2 and TRBJ1-5, the complete variable domain reads EPEVTQTPSHQVTQMGQEVILRCVPISNHLYFYWYRQILGQKVEFLVSFYNNEISEKSEIFDDQFSVERPDGSNFTLKIRSTKLEDSAMYFCASRPRGGLFNQPQHFGDGTRLSIL.

DNA of the CDR3: TGTGCCAGCAGCTTAGATCGCCTCAGCGGGGGGAAAAACATTCAGTACTTC. Its translation: CASSLDRLSGGKNIQYF. The chain employs TRBV7-2 and TRBJ2-4; TRBD2 agrees at 9 bases. Trimming removed 1 base from V and 4 bases from J; junction bases left unmatched: 8. Looked up from germline, CDR1 is SGHTA and CDR2 is FQGNSA. CDR3 size: 17 residues.

The chain combines TRBV30 with TRBJ1-4, with TRBD1 as a possible D gene (6 bases). The ends were cut back, 8 bases at V and 7 bases at J, with 20 bases in the middle. This CDR3 has 14 amino acids. Germline lookup yields CDR1 GTSNPN and CDR2 SVGIG (reference sequence). In nucleotides, the CDR3 is TGTGCCGCCAAGGGGGGACGACTCAGTGAAAAACTGTTTTTT. Translation gives CAAKGGRLSEKLFF.

V usage is TRBV19 and J usage is TRBJ1-5; D gene ambiguous. Germline CDR1 and CDR2: LNHDA and SQIVND (reference sequence). The CDR3 runs to 12 residues. With 4 bases removed from V and 2 bases from J, the gap between germline ends came to 3 bases. CDR3 bases: TGTGCCAGTAGTAAGCGCAATCAGCCCCAGCATTTT. This codes for CASSKRNQPQHF.

V gene TRBV7-2 combines with J gene TRBJ2-7; TRBD2 agrees at 12 bases. This CDR3 region has 13 residues. V shed 0 bases and J 10 bases; nucleotides not matched to a gene: 1. From germline, CDR1 is SGHTA and CDR2 FQGNSA. CDR3 nucleotides: TGTGCCAGCAGCTTAGCGACTAGCGGGAGACAGTACTTC. Residues: CASSLATSGRQYF.

This chain uses TRBV2 with TRBJ2-1; tentatively, D is TRBD2 (6 bases). The ends were cut back, 6 bases at V and 8 bases at J, with 11 bases in the middle. The CDR3 loop spans 12 amino acids. The germline gives CDR1 SNHLY, CDR2 FYNNEI. DNA of the CDR3: TGTGCCAGCAGGCACTCGGGGGATGAGCAGTTCTTC. Translating gives CASRHSGDEQFF.